This T cell receptor beta chain was documented in a study of read filtering for tumor transcriptome and immune sequencing. There are many counts of this clonotype. Its antigen is unidentified. The study, taken as a whole, reports: RNA-seq captured clonotypes less deeply and reliably than IR-seq. About 80% of IR-seq clonotypes had one read, totaling about 3.3% of reads; RNA-seq: roughly 76% and 46%.

Molecular barcoded adaptors covering alpha/delta and beta/gamma chains were used on approximately 440 ng RNA. In TCRdb, the reads were re-called with MiXCR into one record per CDR3 protein. Here the sample spans tens of thousands of distinct CDR3 sequences, 20% to 25% being singletons. CDR3 length: 15 residues. CDR1 is SGHNT, CDR2 YYREEE, per germline (reference sequence). Losses at the gene ends were 6 bases for V and 5 bases for J; bases not matched to a gene: 13. J is TRBJ2-5 and V is TRBV5-4, with 7 bases lining up with TRBD2. Source material: a population of CD138-negative cells sorted from bone marrow. The receptor comes from a donor at least 40 years old with multiple myeloma. CDR3 nucleotide sequence: TGTGCCAGCAAAGGACGGGGGAGGGCCTCGGAGACCCAGTACTTC. Translation gives CASKGRGRASETQYF.